The TCR beta chain described here comes from a study of siplizumab effects on memory and regulatory T cells. The protocol was immunoSEQ multiplex PCR, while the TCRdb copy is restricted to in-frame clones and leaves out a portion. The data contain some 120,000 clones, around 95% of them singletons. Study findings and constraints: The apparent diversity of naive T cells exceeded that of memory cells, and naive T cells seemed to make a major contribution to the alloresponse.

As concerns this clone: Its antigen is undetermined.

V gave up 2 bases and J gave up 3 bases, with 22 bases separating them. The germline gives CDR1 MRHNA, CDR2 SNTAGT. This CDR3 region has 18 residues. The chain joins TRBV6-4 to TRBJ1-2, with a tentative D call TRBD1 (5 bases). The sequence derives from a human donor in good health. Sequenced sample: non-Treg CD4+ T cells sorted from blood. The chain's CDR3 is CASSDATKGQGDYYGYTF. The CDR3 DNA reads TGTGCCAGCAGTGACGCGACTAAGGGGCAAGGAGACTACTATGGCTACACCTTC.